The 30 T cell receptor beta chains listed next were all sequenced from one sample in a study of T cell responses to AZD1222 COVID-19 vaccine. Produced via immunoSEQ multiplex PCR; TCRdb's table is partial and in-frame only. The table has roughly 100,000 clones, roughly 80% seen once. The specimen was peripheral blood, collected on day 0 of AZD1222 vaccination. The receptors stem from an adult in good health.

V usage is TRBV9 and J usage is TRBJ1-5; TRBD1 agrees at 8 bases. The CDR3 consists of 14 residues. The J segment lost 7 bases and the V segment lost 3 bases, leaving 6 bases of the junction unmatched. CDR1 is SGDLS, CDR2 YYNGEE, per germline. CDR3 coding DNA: TGTGCCAGCAGCGCCGGGACAGGAGGACAGCCCCAGCATTTT. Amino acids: CASSAGTGGQPQHF.

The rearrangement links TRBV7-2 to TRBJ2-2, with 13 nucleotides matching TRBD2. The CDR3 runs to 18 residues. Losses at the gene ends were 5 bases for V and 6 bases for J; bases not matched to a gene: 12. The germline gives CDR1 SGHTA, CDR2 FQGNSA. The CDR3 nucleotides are TGTGCCAGCAGCCTTGCGCCCACTAGCGGGGGGGCGGCCGGGGAGCTGTTTTTT. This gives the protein CASSLAPTSGGAAGELFF.

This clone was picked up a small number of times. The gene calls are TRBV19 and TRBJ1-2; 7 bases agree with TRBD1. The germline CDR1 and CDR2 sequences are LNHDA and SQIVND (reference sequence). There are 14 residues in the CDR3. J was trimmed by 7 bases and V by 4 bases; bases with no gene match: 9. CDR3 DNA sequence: TGTGCCAGTAGTACCGCAGGGGGTTCGGCTGGCTACACCTTC. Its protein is CASSTAGGSAGYTF. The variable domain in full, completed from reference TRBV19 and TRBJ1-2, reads DGGITQSPKYLFRKEGQNVTLSCEQNLNHDAMYWYRQDPGQGLRLIYYSQIVNDFQKGDIAEGYSVSREKKESFPLTVTSAQKNPTAFYLCASSTAGGSAGYTFGSGTRLTVV.

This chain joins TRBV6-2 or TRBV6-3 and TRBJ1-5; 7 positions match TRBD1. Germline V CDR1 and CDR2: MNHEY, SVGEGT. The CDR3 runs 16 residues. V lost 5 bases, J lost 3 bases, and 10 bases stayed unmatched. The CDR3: CASSGAPGTANQPQHF. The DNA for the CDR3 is TGTGCCAGCAGTGGAGCCCCCGGGACAGCCAATCAGCCCCAGCATTTT.

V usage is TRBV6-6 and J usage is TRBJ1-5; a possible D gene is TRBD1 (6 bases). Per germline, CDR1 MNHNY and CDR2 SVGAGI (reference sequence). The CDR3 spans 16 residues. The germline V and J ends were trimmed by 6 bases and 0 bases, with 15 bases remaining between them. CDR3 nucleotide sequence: TGTGCCAGCAGGGATTTTGAGGGGGGTAGCAATCAGCCCCAGCATTTT. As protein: CASRDFEGGSNQPQHF.

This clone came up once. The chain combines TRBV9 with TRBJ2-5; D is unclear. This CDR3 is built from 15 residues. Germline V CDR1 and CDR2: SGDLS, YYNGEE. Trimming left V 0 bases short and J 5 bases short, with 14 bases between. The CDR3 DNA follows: TGTGCCAGCAGCGTAGCGGCAGCAACCCGGGAGACCCAGTACTTC. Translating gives CASSVAAATRETQYF.

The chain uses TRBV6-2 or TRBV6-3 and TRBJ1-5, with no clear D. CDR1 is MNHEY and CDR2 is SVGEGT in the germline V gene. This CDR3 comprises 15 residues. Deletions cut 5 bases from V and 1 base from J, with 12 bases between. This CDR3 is CASSLRAGSNQPQHF. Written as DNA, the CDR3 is TGTGCCAGCAGTCTGCGGGCCGGCAGCAATCAGCCCCAGCATTTT.

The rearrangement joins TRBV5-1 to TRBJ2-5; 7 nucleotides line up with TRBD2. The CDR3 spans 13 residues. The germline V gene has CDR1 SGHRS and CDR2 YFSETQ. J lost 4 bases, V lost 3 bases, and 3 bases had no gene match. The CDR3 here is CASSWGTTETQYF. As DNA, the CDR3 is TGCGCCAGCAGCTGGGGGACTACAGAGACCCAGTACTTC.

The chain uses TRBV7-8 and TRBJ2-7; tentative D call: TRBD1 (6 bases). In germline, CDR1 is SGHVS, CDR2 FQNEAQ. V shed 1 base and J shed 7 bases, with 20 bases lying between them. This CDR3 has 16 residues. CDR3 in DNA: TGTGCCAGCAGCTTAGTCGGGACAACCCAAGTGGTGGAGCAGTACTTC. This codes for CASSLVGTTQVVEQYF.

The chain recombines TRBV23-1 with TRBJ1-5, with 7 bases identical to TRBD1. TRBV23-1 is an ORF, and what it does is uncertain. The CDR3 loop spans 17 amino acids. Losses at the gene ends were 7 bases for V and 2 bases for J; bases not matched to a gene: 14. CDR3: CASTLRTGEDGNQPQHF. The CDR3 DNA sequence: TGCGCCAGCACCCTAAGGACAGGAGAGGATGGCAATCAGCCCCAGCATTTT.

DNA of the CDR3: TGTGCCAGCAGCCCAAGCACCCTACAGCGTGGCTACACCTTC. It yields the protein CASSPSTLQRGYTF. The rearrangement links TRBV7-3 to TRBJ1-2; D remains unclear. This CDR3 region has 14 residues. Germline CDR1 and CDR2: SGHTA and FQGTGA. The V gene lost 5 bases and the J gene lost 7 bases, with 17 bases spanning the gap.

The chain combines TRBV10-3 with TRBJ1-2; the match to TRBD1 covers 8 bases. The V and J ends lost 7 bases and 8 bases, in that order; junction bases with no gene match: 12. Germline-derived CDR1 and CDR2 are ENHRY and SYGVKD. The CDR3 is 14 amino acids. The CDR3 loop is CAITEQGAHKGYTF. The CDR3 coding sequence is TGTGCCATCACCGAGCAGGGGGCGCATAAGGGCTACACCTTC.

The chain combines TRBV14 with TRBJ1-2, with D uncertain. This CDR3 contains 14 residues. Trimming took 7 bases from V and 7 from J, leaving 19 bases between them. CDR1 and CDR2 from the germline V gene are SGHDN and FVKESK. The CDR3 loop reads CASKSLSPGGGYTF. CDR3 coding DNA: TGTGCCAGCAAATCCCTTTCTCCCGGCGGTGGCTACACCTTC. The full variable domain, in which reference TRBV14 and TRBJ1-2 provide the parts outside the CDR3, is EAGVTQFPSHSVIEKGQTVTLRCDPISGHDNLYWYRRVMGKEIKFLLHFVKESKQDESGMPNNRFLAERTGGTYSTLKVQPAELEDSGVYFCASKSLSPGGGYTFGSGTRLTVV.

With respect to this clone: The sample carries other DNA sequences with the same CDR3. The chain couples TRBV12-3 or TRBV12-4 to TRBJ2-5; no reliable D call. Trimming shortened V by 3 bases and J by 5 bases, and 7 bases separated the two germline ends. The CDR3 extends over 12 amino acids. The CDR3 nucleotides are TGTGCCAGCAGTTTTCTGGGGGAGACCCAGTACTTC. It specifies CASSFLGETQYF.

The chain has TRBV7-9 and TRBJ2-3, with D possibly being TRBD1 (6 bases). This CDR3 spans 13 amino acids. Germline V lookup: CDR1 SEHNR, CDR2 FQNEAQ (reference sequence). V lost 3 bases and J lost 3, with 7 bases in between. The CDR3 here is CASSLGTTDTQYF. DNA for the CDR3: TGTGCCAGCAGCTTGGGGACAACAGATACGCAGTATTTT.

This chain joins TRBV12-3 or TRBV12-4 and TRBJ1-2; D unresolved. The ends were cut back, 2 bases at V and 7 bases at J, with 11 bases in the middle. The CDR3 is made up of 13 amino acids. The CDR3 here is CASSLSSDLGYTF. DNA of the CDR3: TGTGCCAGCAGTTTAAGCTCAGACCTTGGCTACACCTTC.

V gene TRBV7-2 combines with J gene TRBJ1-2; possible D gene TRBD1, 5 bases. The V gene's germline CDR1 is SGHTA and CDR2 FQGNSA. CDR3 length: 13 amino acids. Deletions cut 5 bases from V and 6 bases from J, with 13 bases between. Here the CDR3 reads CASSHTIGDGYTF. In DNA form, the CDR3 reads TGTGCCAGCAGCCATACCATAGGGGATGGCTACACCTTC.

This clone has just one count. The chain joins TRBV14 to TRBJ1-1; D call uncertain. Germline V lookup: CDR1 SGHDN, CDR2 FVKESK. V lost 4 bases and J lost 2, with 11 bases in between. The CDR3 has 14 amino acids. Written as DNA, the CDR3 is TGTGCCAGCAGCCCTCTAATGACCAACACTGAAGCTTTCTTT. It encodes CASSPLMTNTEAFF.

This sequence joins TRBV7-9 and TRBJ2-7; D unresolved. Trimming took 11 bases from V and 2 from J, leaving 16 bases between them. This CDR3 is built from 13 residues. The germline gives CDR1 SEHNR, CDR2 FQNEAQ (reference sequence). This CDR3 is CAVEGRLTYEQYF. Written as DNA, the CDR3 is TGTGCCGTCGAAGGCAGGTTGACCTACGAGCAGTACTTC.

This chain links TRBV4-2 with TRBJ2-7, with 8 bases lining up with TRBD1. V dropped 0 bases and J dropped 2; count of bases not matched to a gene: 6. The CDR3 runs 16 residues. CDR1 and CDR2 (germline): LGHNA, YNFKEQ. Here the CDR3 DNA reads TGTGCCAGCAGCCAAGAATGGGGACAGGAGCCCTACGAGCAGTACTTC. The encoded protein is CASSQEWGQEPYEQYF.

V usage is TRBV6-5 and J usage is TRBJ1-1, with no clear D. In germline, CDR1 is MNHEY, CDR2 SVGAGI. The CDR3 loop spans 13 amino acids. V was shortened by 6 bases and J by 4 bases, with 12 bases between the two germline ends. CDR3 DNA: TGTGCCAGCAGGAGGGAGCGGGTCACTGAAGCTTTCTTT. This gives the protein CASRRERVTEAFF.

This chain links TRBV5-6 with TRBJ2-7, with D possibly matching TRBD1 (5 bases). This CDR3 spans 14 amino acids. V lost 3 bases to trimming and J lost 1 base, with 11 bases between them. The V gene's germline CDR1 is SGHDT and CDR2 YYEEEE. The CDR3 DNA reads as TGTGCCAGCAGCTCCTACAGGAATTCCTACGAGCAGTACTTC. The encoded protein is CASSSYRNSYEQYF.

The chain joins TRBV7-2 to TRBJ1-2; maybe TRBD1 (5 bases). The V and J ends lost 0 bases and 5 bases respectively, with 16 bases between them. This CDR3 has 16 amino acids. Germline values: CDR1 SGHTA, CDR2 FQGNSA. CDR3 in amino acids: CASSLAGNRLEYGYTF. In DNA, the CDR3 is TGTGCCAGCAGCTTAGCAGGAAACAGGTTGGAGTATGGCTACACCTTC.

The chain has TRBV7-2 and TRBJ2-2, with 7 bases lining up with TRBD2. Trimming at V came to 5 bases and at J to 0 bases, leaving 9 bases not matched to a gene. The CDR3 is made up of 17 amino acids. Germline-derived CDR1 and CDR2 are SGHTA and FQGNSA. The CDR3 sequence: CASSTWASGPNTGELFF. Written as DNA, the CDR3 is TGTGCCAGCAGCACGTGGGCTAGCGGTCCGAACACCGGGGAGCTGTTTTTT.

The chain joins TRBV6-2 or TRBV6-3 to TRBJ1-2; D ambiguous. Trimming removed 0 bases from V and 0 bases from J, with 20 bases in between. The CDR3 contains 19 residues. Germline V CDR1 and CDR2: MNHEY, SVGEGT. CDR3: CASSYSTSRGIPANYGYTF. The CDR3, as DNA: TGTGCCAGCAGTTACTCTACATCGCGCGGGATACCAGCTAACTATGGCTACACCTTC.

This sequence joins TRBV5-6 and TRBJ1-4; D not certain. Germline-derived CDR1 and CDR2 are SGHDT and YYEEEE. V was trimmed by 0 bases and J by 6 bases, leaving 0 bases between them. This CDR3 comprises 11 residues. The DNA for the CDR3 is TGTGCCAGCAGCTTGGATGAAAAACTGTTTTTT. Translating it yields CASSLDEKLFF.

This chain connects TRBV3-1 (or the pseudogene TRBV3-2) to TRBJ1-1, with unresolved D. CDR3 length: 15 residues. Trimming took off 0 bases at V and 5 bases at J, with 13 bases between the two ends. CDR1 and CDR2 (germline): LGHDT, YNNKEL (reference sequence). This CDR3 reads CASSQDGLGQTEAFF. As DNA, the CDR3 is TGTGCCAGCAGCCAAGATGGTTTGGGTCAAACTGAAGCTTTCTTT.

CDR3 sequence: CASSWYDEQFF. The CDR3 region has the DNA TGTGCCAGCAGCTGGTACGATGAGCAGTTCTTC. The chain recombines TRBV7-2 with TRBJ2-1; D is unresolved. The CDR3 totals 11 residues. Germline-derived CDR1 and CDR2 are SGHTA and FQGNSA. V was pared by 4 bases and J by 8 bases, with 6 bases between.

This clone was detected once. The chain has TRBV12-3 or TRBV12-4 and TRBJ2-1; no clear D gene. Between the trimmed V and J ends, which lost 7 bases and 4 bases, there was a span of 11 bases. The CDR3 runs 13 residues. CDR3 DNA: TGTGCCAGCACCGCTGGACGGTACAATGAGCAGTTCTTC. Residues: CASTAGRYNEQFF.

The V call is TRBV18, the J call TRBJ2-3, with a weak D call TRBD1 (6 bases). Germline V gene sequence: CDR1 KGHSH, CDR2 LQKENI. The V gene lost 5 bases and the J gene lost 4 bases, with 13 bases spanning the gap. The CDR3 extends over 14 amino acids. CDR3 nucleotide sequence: TGTGCCAGCTCAAAAGACAGGCCTCCAGATACGCAGTATTTT. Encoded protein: CASSKDRPPDTQYF.